This TCR beta chain derives from a study of blood T cell repertoires in COVID-19. Study as a whole: Spain, Italy and the United States supplied samples that represented acute and convalescent COVID-19.

Seattle's enrolled individuals joined amid active infection and were then monitored longitudinally. The V and J ends lost 1 base and 5 bases, in that order; junction bases with no gene match: 5. The CDR3 totals 15 residues. CDR1 is SEHNR and CDR2 is FQNEAQ in the germline V gene (reference sequence). Per the original data handling: By means of reference gene primer amplification, nucleated cell counts were estimated. Assay: immunoSEQ multiplex PCR; the TCRdb copy retains only in-frame clones and omits some. For V, J and clone size, that table is used; D and trimming come from the DNA. Here the sample spans 250,000 to 350,000 clones, roughly 83% being singletons.

The clonotype originates from a human donor with COVID-19, enrolled during active disease. The donor label of this sample is uncertain. V and J are TRBV7-9 and TRBJ2-7; 10 nucleotides align to TRBD2. Material for sequencing was peripheral blood. CDR3 sequence (DNA): TGTGCCAGCAGCTTAGTCCTAGCGGGAGACGACGAGCAGTACTTC. This gives the protein CASSLVLAGDDEQYF.